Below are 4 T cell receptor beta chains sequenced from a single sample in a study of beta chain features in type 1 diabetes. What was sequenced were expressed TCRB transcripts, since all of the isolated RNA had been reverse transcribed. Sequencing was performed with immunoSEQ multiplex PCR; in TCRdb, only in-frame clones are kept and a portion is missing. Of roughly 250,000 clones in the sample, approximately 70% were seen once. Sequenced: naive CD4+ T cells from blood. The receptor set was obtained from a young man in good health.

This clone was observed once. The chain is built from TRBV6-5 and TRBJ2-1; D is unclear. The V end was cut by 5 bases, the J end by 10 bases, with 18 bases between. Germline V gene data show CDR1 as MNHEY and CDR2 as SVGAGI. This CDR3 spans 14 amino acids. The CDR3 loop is CASSLETGKTEQFF. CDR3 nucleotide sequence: TGTGCCAGCAGTCTAGAAACGGGTAAAACCGAGCAGTTCTTC.

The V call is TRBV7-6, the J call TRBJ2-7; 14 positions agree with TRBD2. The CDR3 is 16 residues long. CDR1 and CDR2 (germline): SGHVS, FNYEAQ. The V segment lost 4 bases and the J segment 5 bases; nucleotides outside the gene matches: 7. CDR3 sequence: CASSSVGLAGVNEQYF. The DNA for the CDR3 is TGTGCCAGCAGCTCAGTGGGACTAGCGGGGGTAAACGAGCAGTACTTC.

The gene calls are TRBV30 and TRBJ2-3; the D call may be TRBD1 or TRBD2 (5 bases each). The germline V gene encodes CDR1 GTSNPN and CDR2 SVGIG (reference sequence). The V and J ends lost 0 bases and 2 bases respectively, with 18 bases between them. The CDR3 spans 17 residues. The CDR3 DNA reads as TGTGCCTGGAGTGTGGGATGGGCAGGGACCTTCACAGATACGCAGTATTTT. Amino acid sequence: CAWSVGWAGTFTDTQYF.

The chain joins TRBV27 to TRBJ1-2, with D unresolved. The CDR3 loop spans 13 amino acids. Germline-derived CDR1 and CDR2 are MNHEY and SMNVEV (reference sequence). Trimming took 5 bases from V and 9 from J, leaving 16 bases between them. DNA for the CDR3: TGTGCCAGCAGTATGGCGGCGCTAGCCAGCTACACCTTC. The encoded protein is CASSMAALASYTF.